These T cell receptor beta chains were read from a single sample in a study of blood T cell repertoires in COVID-19. Here immunoSEQ multiplex PCR was the method, and the copy in TCRdb shows in-frame clones only, minus some. The table has 110,000 to 150,000 clones, 85% seen once. Sequencing was carried out using PBMCs or T cells enriched from blood (not recorded which). These receptors originate from a woman aged 40-49 years who had recovered from COVID-19. The CDR3 runs from the conserved cysteine through the conserved F or W. A D gene is named only where the DNA matches it firmly. For some rows the clone size is stated as once, few or many, or as a class when expanded; others skip it.

-	TRBV7-9	TRBJ1-1	-	TGTGCCAGCAGCTACCCCGGACAGAACACTGAAGCTTTCTTT	CASSYPGQNTEAFF
-	TRBV2	TRBJ1-5	TRBD1	TGTGCCAGCAGTGCGGGGCAGGGGGGCAATCAGCCCCAGCATTTT	CASSAGQGGNQPQHF
-	TRBV3-1/TRBV3-2	TRBJ2-7	-	TGTGCCAGCAGCCAAGACGTGGGACACAGCTACGAGCAGTACTTC	CASSQDVGHSYEQYF
few	TRBV27	TRBJ2-7	-	TGTGCCAGCAGTACCGTCGGGGGCGAGCAGTACTTC	CASSTVGGEQYF
once	TRBV15	TRBJ2-5	-	TGTGCCACCAGCAGAGGACTGGCTGGGGAGACCCAGTACTTC	CATSRGLAGETQYF
-	TRBV27	TRBJ1-2	TRBD1	TGTGCCAGCAGTTTATCGGGGACAGGGGTTAACTATGGCTACACCTTC	CASSLSGTGVNYGYTF
-	TRBV9	TRBJ1-3	-	TGTGCCAGCAGCGTAGAGGGGGAAGGAAACACCATATATTTT	CASSVEGEGNTIYF
-	TRBV28	TRBJ1-4	TRBD1	TGTGCCAGCATGATTCCGGGACAGGGGAATGAAAAACTGTTTTTT	CASMIPGQGNEKLFF
-	TRBV5-1	TRBJ2-1	TRBD2	TGCGCCAGCAGCTTGGGACCCCTAGCGGGAGGGCCCTCGAGCTCCTACAATGAGCAGTTCTTC	CASSLGPLAGGPSSSYNEQFF
-	TRBV6-5	TRBJ1-4	TRBD1	TGTGCCAGCAGACGGGACAGGGGGAATGAAAAACTGTTTTTT	CASRRDRGNEKLFF
-	TRBV7-9	TRBJ1-4	-	TGTGCCATAGGAAAGGGGGAGGAAAAACTGTTTTTT	CAIGKGEEKLFF
-	TRBV7-8	TRBJ1-3	-	TGTGCCAGCAGCTTAGGAGGGTTTGCTGGAAACACCATATATTTT	CASSLGGFAGNTIYF
-	TRBV29-1	TRBJ2-7	TRBD1	TGCAGCGTTGCGGCAGGGGGCTCCTACGAGCAGTACTTC	CSVAAGGSYEQYF
-	TRBV5-6	TRBJ1-5	TRBD1	TGTGCCAGCAGCTCCAGACAGGGGCACAATCAGCCCCAGCATTTT	CASSSRQGHNQPQHF
-	TRBV6-5	TRBJ2-7	-	TGTGCCAGCAGTTACGGCAGATCCTCCTACGAGCAGTACTTC	CASSYGRSSYEQYF
-	TRBV4-1	TRBJ1-1	-	TGCGCCAGCAGCCCGGGGGGAAACACTGAAGCTTTCTTT	CASSPGGNTEAFF
-	TRBV4-1	TRBJ2-3	-	TGCGCCAGCAGCCAAGATCTGTCCACAGATACGCAGTATTTT	CASSQDLSTDTQYF
-	TRBV3-1/TRBV3-2	TRBJ2-5	-	TGTGCCAGCAGCCAAGGGAGGGGAATTGGAGAGACCCAGTACTTC	CASSQGRGIGETQYF
-	TRBV5-4	TRBJ2-7	TRBD2	TGTGCCAGCAGCCGCAAACTAGCGGCTAGCTCCTACGAGCAGTACTTC	CASSRKLAASSYEQYF
-	TRBV19	TRBJ1-4	-	TGTGCCAGTTTCCCTCCCATAGATGAAAAACTGTTTTTT	CASFPPIDEKLFF
-	TRBV7-9	TRBJ2-1	TRBD2	TGTGCCAGCAGCCCTCCGAGCGGGAGAGGCAGTGAGCAGTTCTTC	CASSPPSGRGSEQFF
-	TRBV4-2	TRBJ1-1	-	TGTGCCAGCAGCCAGCACAGATACACTGAAGCTTTCTTT	CASSQHRYTEAFF
once	TRBV5-1	TRBJ2-3	-	TGCGCCAGCAGCTTGATCTCACCGGGCACAGATACGCAGTATTTT	CASSLISPGTDTQYF
-	TRBV7-9	TRBJ2-7	TRBD1	TGTGCCAGCAGCCCCCCCTCGGGACAGGCCTACGAGCAGTACTTC	CASSPPSGQAYEQYF
-	TRBV4-1	TRBJ2-3	TRBD2	TGCGCCAGCAGCCCCTTGCTAGCGGCAAAAGATACGCAGTATTTT	CASSPLLAAKDTQYF
-	TRBV6-5	TRBJ1-1	-	TGTGCCAGCAGTTACTCGAGAGGGGGGGACACTGAAGCTTTCTTT	CASSYSRGGDTEAFF
few	TRBV5-4	TRBJ1-4	-	TGTGCCAGCAGCTCCCAGCGAGATGAAAAACTGTTTTTT	CASSSQRDEKLFF
-	TRBV2	TRBJ2-1	TRBD1	TGTGCCAGCAGAGCTGACAGGGACAATGAGCAGTTCTTC	CASRADRDNEQFF
-	TRBV7-9	TRBJ2-3	TRBD1	TGTGCCAGCAGCCCCCCCGGACAGGGGGCGTTTAATACGCAGTATTTT	CASSPPGQGAFNTQYF
-	TRBV19	TRBJ2-7	TRBD2	TGTGCCAGTAGTATAGGGGCTAGCGGGACCTACGAGCAGTACTTC	CASSIGASGTYEQYF
-	TRBV28	TRBJ1-2	-	TGTGCCAGCAGTTCGGAGGTGTCCTATGGCTACACCTTC	CASSSEVSYGYTF
-	TRBV7-9	TRBJ1-2	-	TGTGCCAGCAGCTTATCGGCAGGGGAAGCCATCTTC	CASSLSAGEAIF
-	TRBV19	TRBJ1-2	-	TGTGCCAGTAGTGCGAGCTATGGCTACACCTTC	CASSASYGYTF
-	TRBV6-5	TRBJ1-2	TRBD1	TGTGCCAGCAGAAGACAGGGATCTGAGGGCTACACCTTC	CASRRQGSEGYTF
-	TRBV5-6	TRBJ1-5	-	TGTGCCAGCAGACGCACAACGGACAGCCAGGATCAGCCCCAGCATTTT	CASRRTTDSQDQPQHF
-	TRBV13	TRBJ2-7	TRBD2	TGTGCCAGCAGCTTAGGTGGCGGGGGAGGCTACGAGCAGTACTTC	CASSLGGGGGYEQYF
-	TRBV24-1	TRBJ2-1	TRBD2	TGTGCCACCAGTGGCACTAGCGGGAGCTCCTACAATGAGCAGTTCTTC	CATSGTSGSSYNEQFF
-	TRBV4-2	TRBJ1-1	-	TGTGCCAGCAGCCCCGGGTTACCGACTGAAGCTTTCTTT	CASSPGLPTEAFF
-	TRBV28	TRBJ2-1	TRBD2	TGTGCCAGCAGTTCCCCCAGGGCGGGAGGGCCCTACAATGAGCAGTTCTTC	CASSSPRAGGPYNEQFF
-	TRBV29-1	TRBJ1-1	-	TGCAGCGTTGAACAATCCCAGGGGAACACTGAAGCTTTCTTT	CSVEQSQGNTEAFF
-	TRBV2	TRBJ1-2	TRBD1	TGTGCCAGCAGTGATCCGGGAGGGGGGACAGGGCCGGAATCTCGCTACACCTTC	CASSDPGGGTGPESRYTF
-	TRBV19	TRBJ2-1	TRBD2	TGTGCCAGTAGTACGGGACTAGTTAACGAGCAGTTCTTC	CASSTGLVNEQFF
-	TRBV28	TRBJ1-4	-	TGTGCCAGCAGTTTGCGACACCAGGGAAAACTGTTTTTT	CASSLRHQGKLFF
-	TRBV29-1	TRBJ2-3	TRBD2	TGCAGCGTTTTTCTAGCGGGGTCCTGGGATACGCAGTATTTT	CSVFLAGSWDTQYF
-	TRBV19	TRBJ1-4	TRBD1	TGTGCCAGTGGAGACAGGGACGAAAAACTGTTTTTT	CASGDRDEKLFF
-	TRBV5-5	TRBJ2-1	-	TGTGCCAGCAGCCCGGGGCTAGCGATTGGTGAGCAGTTCTTC	CASSPGLAIGEQFF